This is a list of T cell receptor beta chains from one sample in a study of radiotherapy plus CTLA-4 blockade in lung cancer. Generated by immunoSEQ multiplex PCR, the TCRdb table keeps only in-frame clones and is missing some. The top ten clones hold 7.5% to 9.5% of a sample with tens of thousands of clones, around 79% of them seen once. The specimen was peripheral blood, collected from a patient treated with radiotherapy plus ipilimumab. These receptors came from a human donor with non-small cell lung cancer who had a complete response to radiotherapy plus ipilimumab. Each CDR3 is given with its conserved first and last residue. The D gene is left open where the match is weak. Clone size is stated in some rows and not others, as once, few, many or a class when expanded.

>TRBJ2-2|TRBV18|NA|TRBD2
CASSLSGGRNTGELFF
TGTGCCAGCTCTCTGAGCGGGGGGAGAAACACCGGGGAGCTGTTTTTT
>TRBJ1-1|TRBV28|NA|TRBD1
CAGGRQGAFQAFF
TGTGCCGGGGGAAGACAGGGGGCTTTTCAAGCTTTCTTT
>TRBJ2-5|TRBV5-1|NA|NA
CASSLARGDQETQYF
TGCGCCAGCAGCTTGGCCAGGGGAGACCAAGAGACCCAGTACTTC
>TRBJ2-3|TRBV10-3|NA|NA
CAISPPEGGRTQYF
TGTGCCATCAGCCCCCCTGAGGGAGGTCGCACGCAGTATTTT
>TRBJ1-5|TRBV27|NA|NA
CASSFSEDQPQHF
TGTGCCAGCAGTTTTTCCGAGGATCAGCCCCAGCATTTT
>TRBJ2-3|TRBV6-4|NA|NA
CASSDSAGSTDTQYF
TGTGCCAGCAGTGACTCGGCAGGGAGCACAGATACGCAGTATTTT
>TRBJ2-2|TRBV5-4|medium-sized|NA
CASSPSVGELFF
TGTGCCAGCAGTCCCTCAGTCGGGGAGCTGTTTTTT
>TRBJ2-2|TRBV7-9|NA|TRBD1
CASSPRTGGNTGELFF
TGTGCCAGCAGCCCGAGGACAGGGGGCAATACCGGGGAGCTGTTTTTT
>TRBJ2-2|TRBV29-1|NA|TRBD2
CSGGGSTGELFF
TGCAGCGGGGGGGGATCCACCGGGGAGCTGTTTTTT
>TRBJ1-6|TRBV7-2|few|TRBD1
CASSLRSGTGFNSPLHF
TGTGCCAGCAGCTTAAGATCCGGGACAGGGTTTAATTCACCCCTCCACTTT
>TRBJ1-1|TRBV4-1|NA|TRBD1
CASRRNPGQGDTEAFF
TGCGCCAGCAGGCGAAACCCGGGACAGGGTGACACTGAAGCTTTCTTT
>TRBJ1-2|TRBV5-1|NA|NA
CASSLTLTGNYGYTF
TGCGCCAGCAGCTTGACTCTGACAGGCAACTATGGCTACACCTTC
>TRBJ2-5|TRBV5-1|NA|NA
CASGAGQGQETQYF
TGCGCCAGCGGGGCCGGACAAGGCCAAGAGACCCAGTACTTC
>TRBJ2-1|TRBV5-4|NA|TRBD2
CASRAGTSGDNEQFF
TGTGCCAGCAGAGCCGGGACTAGCGGGGACAATGAGCAGTTCTTC
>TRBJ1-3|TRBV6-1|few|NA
CASSKPETFGNTIYF
TGTGCCAGCAGTAAACCGGAGACCTTTGGAAACACCATATATTTT
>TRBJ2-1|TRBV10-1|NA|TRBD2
CASSELGLAGGLYNEQFF
TGCGCCAGCAGTGAGCTGGGACTAGCGGGAGGGCTATACAATGAGCAGTTCTTC
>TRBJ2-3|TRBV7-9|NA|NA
CASSMIGGAADTQYF
TGTGCCAGCAGCATGATTGGGGGGGCCGCAGATACGCAGTATTTT
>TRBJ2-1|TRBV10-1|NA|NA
CASSEEANEQFF
TGCGCCAGCAGTGAGGAGGCAAATGAGCAGTTCTTC
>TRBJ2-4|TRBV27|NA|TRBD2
CASSTSGLAAGKNIQYF
TGTGCCAGCAGTACCTCGGGACTAGCGGCTGGAAAAAACATTCAGTACTTC
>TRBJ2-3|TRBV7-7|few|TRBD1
CASSRTGGGTDTQYF
TGTGCTAGCAGCCGCACAGGGGGAGGAACAGATACGCAGTATTTT
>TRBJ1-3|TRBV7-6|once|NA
CASSLERGGTIYF
TGTGCCAGCAGCTTAGAACGAGGAGGCACCATATATTTT
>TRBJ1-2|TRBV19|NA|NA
CASSIAELGYTF
TGTGCCAGTAGTATAGCGGAGCTTGGCTACACCTTC
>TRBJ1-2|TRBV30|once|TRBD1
CAWSGLGQLYGYTF
TGTGCCTGGAGTGGCCTGGGACAGCTCTATGGCTACACCTTC
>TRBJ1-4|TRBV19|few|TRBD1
CASRTGDEKLFF
TGTGCCAGCAGGACAGGAGATGAAAAACTGTTTTTT
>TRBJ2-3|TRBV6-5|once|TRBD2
CASSSLAESTDTQYF
TGTGCCAGCAGTTCGCTAGCGGAAAGCACAGATACGCAGTATTTT
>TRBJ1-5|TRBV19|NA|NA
CASSIDRQGTNQPQHF
TGTGCCAGTAGTATAGATCGGCAGGGGACCAATCAGCCCCAGCATTTT
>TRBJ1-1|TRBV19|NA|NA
CASMPPGGGTEAFF
TGTGCCAGTATGCCCCCCGGGGGTGGTACTGAAGCTTTCTTT
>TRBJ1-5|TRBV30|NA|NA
CAWSVASGGQPQHF
TGTGCCTGGAGTGTTGCGTCGGGGGGGCAGCCCCAGCATTTT
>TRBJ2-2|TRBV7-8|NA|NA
CASSLGTPNPNTGELFF
TGTGCCAGCAGCTTAGGGACTCCAAATCCGAACACCGGGGAGCTGTTTTTT
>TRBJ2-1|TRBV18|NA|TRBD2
CASSPSGGDYNEQFF
TGTGCCAGCTCACCTAGCGGGGGGGACTACAATGAGCAGTTCTTC
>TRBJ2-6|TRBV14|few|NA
CASSQISGAGANVLTF
TGTGCCAGCAGCCAAATCTCAGGGGCGGGGGCCAACGTCCTGACTTTC